What follows are 13 T cell receptor beta chains derived from one specimen sequenced in a study of T-cell memory formation after mild COVID-19. A single record per CDR3 protein comes from TCRdb applying MiXCR to the 5' RACE reads. The repertoire consists of just over 400,000 distinct CDR3 sequences, with more than 20% occurring once and the leading ten covering 10% to 15%. Sequences were obtained from PBMCs or a T cell subset sorted from them (not recorded which). The receptors shown here come from an adult woman who had mild COVID-19 (a few samples of this study predate the infection). Cell type and time point are not known.

This clonotype showed up just a few times. The gene calls are TRBV27 and TRBJ2-1; 8 bases align to TRBD1. This CDR3 spans 14 amino acids. Germline V gene sequence: CDR1 MNHEY, CDR2 SMNVEV (reference sequence). The trim removed 3 bases at V and 8 bases at J, leaving 6 bases unmatched. CDR3 coding DNA: TGTGCCAGCAGTTTTCGGGACAGGCGGTATGAGCAGTTCTTC. Translating it yields CASSFRDRRYEQFF.

The J gene is TRBJ2-2, the V gene TRBV24-1; D is unresolved. Germline CDR1 and CDR2: KGHDR and SFDVKD. The CDR3 spans 13 residues. With 5 bases removed from V and 7 bases from J, the gap between germline ends came to 10 bases. CDR3 DNA sequence: TGTGCCACCAGTGGCAGTTCGGGCGGGGAGCTGTTTTTT. Its protein is CATSGSSGGELFF.

The rearrangement joins TRBV20-1 to TRBJ1-5; no clear D. The germline gives CDR1 DFQATT, CDR2 SNEGSKA (reference sequence). With 6 bases removed from V and 7 bases from J, the gap between germline ends came to 16 bases. The CDR3 contains 13 residues. Here the CDR3 reads CSASIAVNQPQHF. CDR3 nucleotides: TGCAGTGCGTCCATAGCCGTCAACCAGCCCCAGCATTTT.

This clonotype occurred a few times. The J gene is TRBJ1-4, the V gene TRBV5-5; D is possibly TRBD1 (5 bases). CDR3 length equals 15 residues. Trimming stripped 3 bases from V and 3 bases from J, with 12 bases between. Germline CDR1 reads SGHKS; CDR2 reads YYEKEE (reference sequence). This CDR3 is CASSWDRRPNEKLFF. The CDR3 nucleotides read TGTGCCAGCAGCTGGGACCGGAGGCCTAATGAAAAACTGTTTTTT.

This chain connects TRBV10-3 to TRBJ1-2; D remains unclear. Germline lookup yields CDR1 ENHRY and CDR2 SYGVKD. The V and J ends lost 2 bases and 2 bases respectively, with 6 bases between them. The CDR3 length is 13 residues. The CDR3: CAISEAENYGYTF. The CDR3 bases are TGTGCCATCAGTGAGGCGGAAAACTATGGCTACACCTTC.

The chain combines TRBV2 with TRBJ2-1; TRBD2 matches at 8 bases. The V gene end was trimmed by 0 bases and the J gene end by 5 bases; junction bases not matched to a gene: 3. CDR1 is SNHLY and CDR2 is FYNNEI in the germline V gene. The CDR3 has 15 residues. DNA for the CDR3: TGTGCCAGCAGTGAAGCGCTAGCGGGCAACAATGAGCAGTTCTTC. It is translated as CASSEALAGNNEQFF. Using reference TRBV2 and TRBJ2-1 for the parts outside the CDR3, the full variable domain is EPEVTQTPSHQVTQMGQEVILRCVPISNHLYFYWYRQILGQKVEFLVSFYNNEISEKSEIFDDQFSVERPDGSNFTLKIRSTKLEDSAMYFCASSEALAGNNEQFFGPGTRLTVL.

In this sample, this clonotype turned up a few times. This rearrangement joins TRBV7-9 to TRBJ1-2; D is unresolved. The CDR3 runs to 14 residues. V was pared by 5 bases and J by 7 bases, with 17 bases between. Germline V gene sequence: CDR1 SEHNR, CDR2 FQNEAQ (reference sequence). CDR3 sequence: CASSVTGEGGGYTF. CDR3 nucleotide sequence: TGTGCCAGCAGCGTCACCGGGGAAGGCGGTGGCTACACCTTC.

This clonotype has just a few counts. The V gene is TRBV7-8, the J gene TRBJ2-5; 11 nucleotides match TRBD2. CDR3 size: 14 residues. Germline-derived CDR1 and CDR2 are SGHVS and FQNEAQ. The trim removed 5 bases at V and 4 bases at J, leaving 3 bases unmatched. CDR3 bases: TGTGCCAGCAGCAAGACTAGCGGGGCAGAGACCCAGTACTTC. It yields the protein CASSKTSGAETQYF.

The genes are TRBV6-5 and TRBJ1-4, with D tentatively TRBD1 (6 bases). V lost 7 bases and J 3 bases, leaving 18 bases between the germline ends. This CDR3 contains 16 residues. Germline V gene sequence: CDR1 MNHEY, CDR2 SVGAGI. The CDR3 is CASTAQWDTANEKLFF. CDR3 bases: TGTGCCAGCACCGCCCAGTGGGACACGGCTAATGAAAAACTGTTTTTT.

This chain connects TRBV9 to TRBJ2-3; 8 bases agree with TRBD2. The CDR3 runs to 15 residues. J lost 2 bases, V lost 4 bases, and 6 bases had no gene match. From germline, CDR1 is SGDLS and CDR2 YYNGEE. The CDR3 DNA follows: TGTGCCAGCAGCCCTAGCGGGCGTTACACAGATACGCAGTATTTT. Encoded protein: CASSPSGRYTDTQYF.

This rearrangement joins TRBV6-2 or TRBV6-3 to TRBJ2-7; no reliable D call. The germline V gene encodes CDR1 MNHEY and CDR2 SVGEGT. The CDR3 is 14 amino acids. V lost 8 bases and J 1 base, leaving 15 bases between the germline ends. The CDR3 bases are TGTGCCAGCCACGGGCTGGGCAGTTCCTACGAGCAGTACTTC. Translated, it gives CASHGLGSSYEQYF.

This clonotype showed up just a few times. This sequence joins TRBV18 and TRBJ2-2; D is unresolved. The CDR3 contains 12 residues. With 5 bases removed from V and 4 bases from J, the gap between germline ends came to 5 bases. Germline V gene lookup returns CDR1 KGHSH and CDR2 LQKENI. CDR3 bases: TGTGCCAGCTCAAGCGTCACCGGGGAGCTGTTTTTT. Translating gives CASSSVTGELFF.

There are a few counts of this clonotype. The chain uses TRBV6-5 and TRBJ2-1; D is perhaps TRBD2 (6 bases). The CDR3 is made up of 18 amino acids. Trimming left V 5 bases short and J 0 bases short, with 20 bases between. Per germline, CDR1 MNHEY and CDR2 SVGAGI. The CDR3 DNA reads as TGTGCCAGCAGTACCCGGCTTAGCGGACCCAGCTCCTACAATGAGCAGTTCTTC. Translation: CASSTRLSGPSSYNEQFF.